The following is a T cell receptor (beta chain) sequence with its context. What it binds is not known. With 60 Vbeta and 13 Jbeta primers, the PCR was carried out. Assay used: immunoSEQ multiplex PCR; TCRdb lists only in-frame clones, some missing. The table includes roughly 180,000 clones, about 82% detected once. Germline assignment: CDR1 SGHVS and CDR2 FQNEAQ. Trimming at V came to 1 base and at J to 8 bases, leaving 10 bases not matched to a gene. The CDR3 covers 16 residues. The source of the sample is a study of cytomegalovirus exposure and HLA in healthy donors. Study-wide points: Beyond CMV serostatus, there was no information to go on about immune exposure. It was likely that a cluster of highly shared sequence variants was a sequencing artifact. According to a later analysis, donors in an Asian-associated ancestry cluster reportedly had fewer N-insertions than the roughly 670-donor mean.

The sample consisted of PBMCs. The V and J genes are TRBV7-8 and TRBJ1-4; 7 bases map to TRBD1. The sequence was collected from a young woman in good health and CMV-seronegative. CDR3 protein: CASSLVVGQHREKLFF. The CDR3, as DNA: TGTGCCAGCAGCTTAGTGGTGGGACAGCACCGGGAAAAACTGTTTTTT.